This entry lists 11 T cell receptor beta chains sequenced from one sample in a study of shared clonotypes between healthy human individuals. Using immunoSEQ multiplex PCR, the repertoire was profiled, and TCRdb retains in-frame clones only, with some absent. Of fewer than 850,000 clones in the sample, less than 95% were seen once. The sample consisted of memory CD8+ T cells from PBMCs. Stated subset: CD45RO+ cells pooled with CCR7-negative TemRA cells. The source of these receptors is a man younger than 30 in good health. Some clones in this sample may be carry-over from other donors' samples.

This chain joins TRBV5-6 and TRBJ1-2; 9 bases map to TRBD1. Germline V lookup: CDR1 SGHDT, CDR2 YYEEEE. The CDR3 consists of 15 residues. The junction had 6 bases not matched to a gene; V was cut back by 2 bases and J by 4 bases. The CDR3 coding sequence is TGTGCCAGCAGCTTTGGGACAGGGACGACCTATGGCTACACCTTC. Its translation: CASSFGTGTTYGYTF. The full variable domain, its missing parts supplied by reference TRBV5-6 and TRBJ1-2, is DAGVTQSPTHLIKTRGQQVTLRCSPKSGHDTVSWYQQALGQGPQFIFQYYEEEERQRGNFPDRFSGHQFPNYSSELNVNALLLGDSALYLCASSFGTGTTYGYTFGSGTRLTVV.

This rearrangement joins TRBV28 to TRBJ2-7; D might be TRBD2 (5 bases). The CDR3 loop spans 15 amino acids. Trimming stripped 3 bases from V and 3 bases from J, with 15 bases between. From germline, CDR1 is MDHEN and CDR2 SYDVKM. The CDR3 DNA is TGTGCCAGCAGTTTCACCATGGGGAGCGGCTACGAGCAGTACTTC. This gives the protein CASSFTMGSGYEQYF.

The CDR3 region is CASSNTQGTRSYEQYF. In DNA, the CDR3 is TGTGCCAGCAGCAACACGCAGGGTACCCGCTCCTACGAGCAGTACTTC. The chain couples TRBV7-9 to TRBJ2-7; the D gene is possibly TRBD1 (5 bases). The germline V gene has CDR1 SEHNR and CDR2 FQNEAQ (reference sequence). Deletions cut 5 bases from V and 0 bases from J, with 17 bases between. This CDR3 is 16 amino acids long.

The V and J genes are TRBV28 and TRBJ2-3, with 12 bases fitting TRBD2. CDR1 MDHEN and CDR2 SYDVKM come from the germline V gene. Unmatched junction bases numbered 5, after V lost 5 bases and J lost 5 bases. The CDR3 is 15 amino acids. The DNA for the CDR3 is TGTGCCAGCAGTCGACTAGCGGGAGCGATAGATACGCAGTATTTT. The encoded protein is CASSRLAGAIDTQYF. The full variable domain, rest sourced from reference TRBV28 and TRBJ2-3, is DVKVTQSSRYLVKRTGEKVFLECVQDMDHENMFWYRQDPGLGLRLIYFSYDVKMKEKGDIPEGYSVSREKKERFSLILESASTNQTSMYLCASSRLAGAIDTQYFGPGTRLTVL.

The V gene is TRBV18, the J gene TRBJ2-2; the match to TRBD1 covers 8 bases. CDR3 size: 16 residues. Germline assignment: CDR1 KGHSH and CDR2 LQKENI. V dropped 6 bases and J dropped 4; count of bases not matched to a gene: 10. CDR3 in amino acids: CASSQGQGRVTGELFF. DNA for the CDR3: TGTGCCAGCTCCCAAGGACAGGGAAGAGTCACCGGGGAGCTGTTTTTT. Full variable domain (missing parts from reference TRBV18 and TRBJ2-2): NAGVMQNPRHLVRRRGQEARLRCSPMKGHSHVYWYRQLPEEGLKFMVYLQKENIIDESGMPKERFSAEFPKEGPSILRIQQVVRGDSAAYFCASSQGQGRVTGELFFGEGSRLTVL.

Worth noting for this clone: This same CDR3 is encoded by further DNA sequences in the sample. V gene TRBV28 combines with J gene TRBJ2-4; D gene uncertain. The CDR3 is made up of 12 amino acids. Deletions cut 5 bases from V and 6 bases from J, with 8 bases between. Germline lookup yields CDR1 MDHEN and CDR2 SYDVKM. DNA for the CDR3: TGTGCCAGCAGTAGAGGCGGAAACATTCAGTACTTC. It translates to CASSRGGNIQYF.

The chain combines TRBV27 with TRBJ2-3; TRBD1 matches at 11 bases. Germline assignment: CDR1 MNHEY and CDR2 SMNVEV (reference sequence). The V gene end was trimmed by 6 bases and the J gene end by 4 bases; junction bases not matched to a gene: 9. There are 16 residues in the CDR3. CDR3 DNA: TGTGCCAGCAGCTCCGGGCCGGGACAGGGGGCAGATACGCAGTATTTT. Its protein is CASSSGPGQGADTQYF.

This clone was seen just once. The J gene is TRBJ1-1, the V gene TRBV4-1, with D maybe TRBD1 (5 bases). From germline, CDR1 is MGHRA and CDR2 YSYEKL. CDR3 length: 17 residues. Deletions cut 4 bases from V and 0 bases from J, with 18 bases between. CDR3 nucleotide sequence: TGCGCCAGCAGCCCCCCCCACGGGGCCCTCCTGAACACTGAAGCTTTCTTT. Protein: CASSPPHGALLNTEAFF.

The chain links TRBV9 to TRBJ2-7; 8 positions match TRBD1. Germline V gives CDR1 SGDLS, CDR2 YYNGEE. V dropped 0 bases and J dropped 1; count of bases not matched to a gene: 6. This CDR3 has 16 residues. Written as DNA, the CDR3 is TGTGCCAGCAGCGTAGGGGTCGGACAGGGATCCTACGAGCAGTACTTC. Translated: CASSVGVGQGSYEQYF. Filled out from reference TRBV9 and TRBJ2-7, the complete variable domain reads DSGVTQTPKHLITATGQRVTLRCSPRSGDLSVYWYQQSLDQGLQFLIQYYNGEERAKGNILERFSAQQFPDLHSELNLSSLELGDSALYFCASSVGVGQGSYEQYFGPGTRLTVT.

The gene calls are TRBV11-2 and TRBJ2-3; 9 nucleotides align to TRBD2. V shed 5 bases and J 5 bases; nucleotides not matched to a gene: 8. Germline CDR1 SGHAT, CDR2 FQNNGV. The CDR3 runs to 15 residues. The CDR3, as DNA: TGTGCCAGCAGCGACGGGGGTAGCGGGAGAGATACGCAGTATTTT. It encodes CASSDGGSGRDTQYF.

The CDR3: CASEFGTEAFF. CDR3 DNA sequence: TGTGCCAGCGAATTCGGCACTGAAGCTTTCTTT. The chain is built from TRBV10-3 and TRBJ1-1; D unclear. The CDR3 loop spans 11 amino acids. The germline V gene has CDR1 ENHRY and CDR2 SYGVKD. Trimming removed 10 bases at V and 4 bases at J, with 10 bases between.